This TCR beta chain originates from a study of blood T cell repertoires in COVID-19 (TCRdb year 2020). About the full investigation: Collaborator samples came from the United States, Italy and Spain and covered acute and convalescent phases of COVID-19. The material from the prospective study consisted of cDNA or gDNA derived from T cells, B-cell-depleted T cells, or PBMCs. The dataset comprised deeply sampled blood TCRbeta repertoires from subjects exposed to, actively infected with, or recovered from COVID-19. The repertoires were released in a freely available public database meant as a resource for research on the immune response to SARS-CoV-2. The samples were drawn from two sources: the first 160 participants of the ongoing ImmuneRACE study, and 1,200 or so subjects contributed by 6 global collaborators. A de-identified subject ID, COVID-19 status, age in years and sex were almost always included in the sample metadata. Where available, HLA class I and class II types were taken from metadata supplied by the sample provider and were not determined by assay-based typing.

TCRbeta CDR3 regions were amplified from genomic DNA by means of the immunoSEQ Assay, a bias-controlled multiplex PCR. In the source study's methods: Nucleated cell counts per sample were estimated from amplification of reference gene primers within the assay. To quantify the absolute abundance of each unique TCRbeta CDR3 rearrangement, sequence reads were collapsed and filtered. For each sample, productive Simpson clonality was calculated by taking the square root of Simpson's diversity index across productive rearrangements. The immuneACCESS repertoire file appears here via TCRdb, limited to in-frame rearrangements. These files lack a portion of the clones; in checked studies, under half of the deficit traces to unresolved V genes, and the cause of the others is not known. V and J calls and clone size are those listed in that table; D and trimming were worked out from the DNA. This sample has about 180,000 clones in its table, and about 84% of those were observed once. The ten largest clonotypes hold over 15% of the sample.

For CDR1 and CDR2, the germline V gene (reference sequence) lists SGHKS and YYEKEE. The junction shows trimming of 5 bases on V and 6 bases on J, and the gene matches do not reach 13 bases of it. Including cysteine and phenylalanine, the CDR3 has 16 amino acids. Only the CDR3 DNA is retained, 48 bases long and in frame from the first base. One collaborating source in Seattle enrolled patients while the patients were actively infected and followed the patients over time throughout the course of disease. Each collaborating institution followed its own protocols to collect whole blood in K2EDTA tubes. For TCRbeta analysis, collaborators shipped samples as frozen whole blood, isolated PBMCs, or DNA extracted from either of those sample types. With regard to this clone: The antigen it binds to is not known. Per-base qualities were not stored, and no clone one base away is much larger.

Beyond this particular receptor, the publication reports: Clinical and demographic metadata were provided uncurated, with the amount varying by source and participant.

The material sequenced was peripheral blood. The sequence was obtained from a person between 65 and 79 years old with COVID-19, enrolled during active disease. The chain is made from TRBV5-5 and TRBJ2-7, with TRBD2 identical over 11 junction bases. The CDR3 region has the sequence CASSPGTSGYRGEQYF. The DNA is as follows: TGTGCCAGCAGTCCCGGGACTAGCGGTTATCGGGGCGAGCAGTACTTC.